This T cell receptor (beta chain) was identified in a study of CD4 T cells in relation to SARS-CoV-2 and coronaviruses. A word on this clone: The antigen is not known.

Findings and caveats of the study: No donor gave both pre-pandemic and post-infection samples. SARS-CoV-2-driven expansion was significantly weaker in crossreactive than monoreactive clones. Roughly 65% of donors had memory CD4+ clonotypes crossrecognizing SARS-CoV-2 and common cold coronavirus spike.

V was trimmed by 8 bases and J by 4 bases, leaving 11 bases between them. The CDR3 consists of 13 residues. Profiled with immunoSEQ multiplex PCR; TCRdb holds only in-frame clones, not every one. Of about 59,000 clones listed, 75% to 90% are singletons. CD4+ T cells from unexposed donors were obtained before the COVID-19 pandemic (2011-2018). The chain employs TRBV12-3 or TRBV12-4 and TRBJ2-2; perhaps D is TRBD1 or TRBD2 (5 bases each). This sequence originates from a human donor in good health. Sequencing was carried out using memory CD4+ T cells from PBMCs. The CDR3 loop is CASAGAGTGELFF. In DNA, the CDR3 is TGTGCCAGCGCCGGGGCTGGCACCGGGGAGCTGTTTTTT.